What follows are 12 T cell receptor beta chains derived from one specimen sequenced in a study of a mutant IDH1 vaccine in newly diagnosed glioma (dated by TCRdb to the early 2020s). The time point label here, explained by the study, means: week 47, end of study. Each vaccine dose, consisting of 300 ug of a 20-mer mutant IDH1 peptide in Montanide, was administered subcutaneously with topical imiquimod. Libraries were built with the immunoSEQ multiplex PCR assay. TCRdb stores this immuneACCESS table with in-frame sequences only. Part of the clones is absent; in the studies checked, under half of the shortfall reflects unresolved V genes, and no reason is known for the rest. This sample lists about 59,000 clones; around 83% were detected once. The top ten constitute 3.5% to 4% of the sample. These receptors lack a known antigen. The sample in question was PBMCs, obtained from a glioma patient whose treatment included an IDH1 peptide vaccine. These receptors all come from a man aged 25 to 40 with glioma.

The chain is built from TRBV6-1 and TRBJ2-7; D ambiguous. Germline V gene data show CDR1 as MNHNS and CDR2 as SASEGT. Trimming pared 2 bases from V and 7 bases from J, leaving 21 bases between. The CDR3 extends over 16 amino acids. The CDR3 region is CASSENYQAPLLEQYF. The CDR3 DNA sequence: TGTGCCAGCAGTGAAAACTACCAGGCACCCCTGTTGGAGCAGTACTTC.

This sequence joins TRBV25-1 and TRBJ1-1, with TRBD1 identical over 7 bases. Trimming removed 0 bases from V and 9 bases from J; junction bases left unmatched: 4. CDR3 length: 13 amino acids. Germline-derived CDR1 and CDR2 are MGHDK and SYGVNS. The CDR3 DNA sequence: TGTGCCAGCAGTGAATACGGGACAGTGAAAGCTTTCTTT. Protein product: CASSEYGTVKAFF.

CDR3 in amino acids: CAGLLAGGQIDTQYF. The CDR3 nucleotides read TGCGCCGGGCTGCTAGCGGGGGGGCAAATAGATACGCAGTATTTT. This chain links TRBV4-1 with TRBJ2-3; TRBD2 matches 12 bases. The CDR3 runs to 15 residues. Germline V gene sequence: CDR1 MGHRA, CDR2 YSYEKL. The V segment lost 11 bases and the J segment 5 bases; nucleotides outside the gene matches: 11.

The chain has TRBV5-1 and TRBJ2-1; TRBD2 aligns across 9 bases. V shed 2 bases, J shed 7 bases, and the junction held 4 bases outside the gene matches. The CDR3 is made up of 14 amino acids. Germline V gene data show CDR1 as SGHRS and CDR2 as YFSETQ. The CDR3 spells CASSLAGGVNEQFF. The CDR3, as DNA: TGCGCCAGCAGCTTAGCGGGGGGAGTGAATGAGCAGTTCTTC.

This chain links TRBV5-1 with TRBJ1-4, with 8 bases lining up with TRBD1. V shed 0 bases and J 8 bases; nucleotides not matched to a gene: 3. Germline-derived CDR1 and CDR2 are SGHRS and YFSETQ. This CDR3 contains 14 residues. CDR3 nucleotide sequence: TGCGCCAGCAGCTTGGAACAGGGGGGAGAAAAACTGTTTTTT. Translating gives CASSLEQGGEKLFF. Together with reference TRBV5-1 and TRBJ1-4, the CDR3 gives the full variable domain: KAGVTQTPRYLIKTRGQQVTLSCSPISGHRSVSWYQQTPGQGLQFLFEYFSETQRNKGNFPGRFSGRQFSNSRSEMNVSTLELGDSALYLCASSLEQGGEKLFFGSGTQLSVL.

Here the CDR3 reads CASRVTRDNSPLHF. The CDR3 DNA reads TGTGCCAGCAGGGTAACACGAGATAATTCACCCCTCCACTTT. The chain recombines TRBV2 with TRBJ1-6, with D unresolved. Germline assignment: CDR1 SNHLY and CDR2 FYNNEI. The CDR3 totals 14 residues. Between the trimmed V and J ends, which lost 6 bases and 5 bases, there was a span of 11 bases. The variable domain in full, with the rest retrieved from reference TRBV2 and TRBJ1-6, is EPEVTQTPSHQVTQMGQEVILRCVPISNHLYFYWYRQILGQKVEFLVSFYNNEISEKSEIFDDQFSVERPDGSNFTLKIRSTKLEDSAMYFCASRVTRDNSPLHFGNGTRLTVT.

V and J are TRBV27 and TRBJ1-1, with D hard to call. The CDR3 is 13 residues long. Trimming shortened V by 3 bases and J by 4 bases, and 9 bases separated the two germline ends. Germline V gene data show CDR1 as MNHEY and CDR2 as SMNVEV (reference sequence). The CDR3, as DNA: TGTGCCAGCAGTTTTAGTTTCCGCACTGAAGCTTTCTTT. Its translation: CASSFSFRTEAFF.

The chain links TRBV6-1 to TRBJ2-3, with 7 bases aligning to TRBD1. From germline, CDR1 is MNHNS and CDR2 SASEGT. With V trimmed by 4 bases and J by 2 bases, 3 bases remained unmatched. The CDR3 loop spans 14 amino acids. CDR3 sequence (DNA): TGTGCCAGCAGTGGGGACAGCCCCACAGATACGCAGTATTTT. The encoded protein is CASSGDSPTDTQYF.

This rearrangement joins TRBV19 to TRBJ2-6, with unresolved D. V gave up 6 bases and J gave up 4 bases, with 10 bases separating them. The V gene's germline CDR1 is LNHDA and CDR2 SQIVND (reference sequence). The CDR3 contains 14 residues. In nucleotides, the CDR3 is TGTGCCAGTAGACTAATACGAGGGGCCAACGTCCTGACTTTC. This codes for CASRLIRGANVLTF. The full variable domain, rest sourced from reference TRBV19 and TRBJ2-6, is DGGITQSPKYLFRKEGQNVTLSCEQNLNHDAMYWYRQDPGQGLRLIYYSQIVNDFQKGDIAEGYSVSREKKESFPLTVTSAQKNPTAFYLCASRLIRGANVLTFGAGSRLTVL.

The rearrangement joins TRBV11-2 to TRBJ2-3; no definite D call. V was pared by 1 base and J by 6 bases, with 11 bases between. Germline CDR1 and CDR2: SGHAT and FQNNGV. The length of the CDR3 is 14 residues. Here the CDR3 DNA reads TGTGCCAGCAGCTTAGTTAGAGGTGTGGATACGCAGTATTTT. It yields the protein CASSLVRGVDTQYF. The complete variable domain, with remaining parts taken from reference TRBV11-2 and TRBJ2-3, reads EAGVAQSPRYKIIEKRQSVAFWCNPISGHATLYWYQQILGQGPKLLIQFQNNGVVDDSQLPKDRFSAERLKGVDSTLKIQPAKLEDSAVYLCASSLVRGVDTQYFGPGTRLTVL.

The chain has TRBV18 and TRBJ2-3; 9 bases map to TRBD2. V lost 6 bases, J lost 1 base, and 11 bases stayed unmatched. CDR3 length: 17 amino acids. In germline, CDR1 is KGHSH, CDR2 LQKENI. CDR3 nucleotide sequence: TGTGCCAGCTCGCAGACACTAGCGGGCCCCCGCACAGATACGCAGTATTTT. Protein: CASSQTLAGPRTDTQYF.

The chain links TRBV4-2 to TRBJ2-7; the match to TRBD2 covers 13 bases. Germline lookup yields CDR1 LGHNA and CDR2 YNFKEQ. The CDR3 loop spans 15 amino acids. V lost 5 bases to trimming and J lost 3 bases; unmatched junction nucleotides: 4. The CDR3 DNA reads TGTGCCAGCAGCTCCGGACTAGCGGGGGACTACGAGCAGTACTTC. This sequence encodes CASSSGLAGDYEQYF.